This T cell receptor (beta chain) derives from a study of blood T cell repertoires in COVID-19. As for the study in general: The United States, Italy and Spain were the sources of the acute and convalescent COVID-19 samples.

Those enrolled, adults aged roughly 18 to 89 years, came from 20 to 25 US areas. For recovered donors of Cohort 3, there were two negative PCRs, clearance, or symptom resolution. Per germline, CDR1 MRHNA and CDR2 SNTAGT. CDR3 length: 12 amino acids. The ends lost 6 bases at V and 15 bases at J; junction bases unmatched: 10. This clone was seen once. Method: immunoSEQ multiplex PCR; TCRdb's copy keeps in-frame clones and lacks some. The table shows around 450,000 clones, with around 90% occurring only once. This clonotype was obtained from a young woman who had recovered from COVID-19. The sample comprised PBMCs or T cells enriched from blood (not recorded which). The chain joins TRBV6-4 to TRBJ2-1; TRBD2 agrees at 8 bases. CDR3 nucleotide sequence: TGTGCCAGCAGCGACACTAGCGGTCCTCTGTTCTTC. Translating it yields CASSDTSGPLFF.